This T cell receptor beta chain is drawn from a study of T-cell memory formation after mild COVID-19. Broader study findings: Clones that got smaller from day 15 to 85 had even CD4/CD8, while clones growing later tipped toward CD4+.

This CDR3 is 15 amino acids long. V was trimmed by 5 bases and J by 2 bases, leaving 16 bases between them. Germline V lookup: CDR1 SGHRS, CDR2 YFSETQ. About this clonotype itself: What it binds is not known.

TCRdb reanalysed the 5' RACE reads using MiXCR and keeps one entry per CDR3 protein. The sample comprises around 470,000 distinct CDR3 sequences, 20% of which are singletons, and roughly 8% rests with the top ten. The sample comprised PBMCs or a T cell subset sorted from them (not recorded which). This rearrangement joins TRBV5-1 to TRBJ2-5; D may be TRBD2 (5 bases). This receptor was identified in an adult woman who had mild COVID-19 (a few samples of this study predate the infection). Cell type and time point are not known. The CDR3 nucleotides read TGCGCCAGCAGTATTCACGGGGAACTACAAGAGACCCAGTACTTC. This codes for CASSIHGELQETQYF.